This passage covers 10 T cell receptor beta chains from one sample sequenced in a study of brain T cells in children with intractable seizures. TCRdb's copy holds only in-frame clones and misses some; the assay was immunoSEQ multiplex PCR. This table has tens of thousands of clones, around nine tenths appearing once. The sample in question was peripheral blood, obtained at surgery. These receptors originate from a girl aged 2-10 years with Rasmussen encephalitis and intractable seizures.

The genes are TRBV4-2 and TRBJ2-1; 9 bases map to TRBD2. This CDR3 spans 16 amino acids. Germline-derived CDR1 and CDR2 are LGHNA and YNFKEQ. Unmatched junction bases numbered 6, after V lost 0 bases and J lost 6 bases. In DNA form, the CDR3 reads TGTGCCAGCAGCCAAGACTGGCGGGGGGGCGGCAATGAGCAGTTCTTC. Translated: CASSQDWRGGGNEQFF.

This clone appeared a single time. The CDR3: CAWSTPFHVGDVLTF. The CDR3 DNA sequence: TGTGCCTGGAGTACCCCATTTCATGTTGGCGACGTCCTGACTTTC. V gene TRBV30 combines with J gene TRBJ2-6; D remains unclear. Between the trimmed V and J ends, which lost 2 bases and 11 bases, there was a span of 19 bases. Per germline, CDR1 GTSNPN and CDR2 SVGIG (reference sequence). The CDR3 covers 15 residues. The whole variable domain, remainder taken from reference TRBV30 and TRBJ2-6, is SQTIHQWPATLVQPVGSPLSLECTVEGTSNPNLYWYRQAAGRGLQLLFYSVGIGQISSEVPQNLSASRPQDRQFILSSKKLLLSDSGFYLCAWSTPFHVGDVLTFGAGSRLTVL.

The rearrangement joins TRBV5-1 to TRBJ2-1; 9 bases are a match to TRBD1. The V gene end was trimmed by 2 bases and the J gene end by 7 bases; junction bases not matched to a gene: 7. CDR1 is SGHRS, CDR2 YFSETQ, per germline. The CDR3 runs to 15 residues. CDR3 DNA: TGCGCCAGCAGCTTCGGGGACAGGGAGCGGAATGAGCAGTTCTTC. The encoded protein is CASSFGDRERNEQFF. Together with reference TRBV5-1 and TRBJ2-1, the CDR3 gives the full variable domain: KAGVTQTPRYLIKTRGQQVTLSCSPISGHRSVSWYQQTPGQGLQFLFEYFSETQRNKGNFPGRFSGRQFSNSRSEMNVSTLELGDSALYLCASSFGDRERNEQFFGPGTRLTVL.

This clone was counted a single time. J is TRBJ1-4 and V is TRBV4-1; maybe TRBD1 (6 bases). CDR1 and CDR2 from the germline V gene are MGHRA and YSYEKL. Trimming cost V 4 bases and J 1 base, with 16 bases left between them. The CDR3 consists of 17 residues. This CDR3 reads CASSPQYRAETNEKLFF. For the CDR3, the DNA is TGCGCCAGCAGCCCTCAATACAGGGCCGAAACTAATGAAAAACTGTTTTTT.

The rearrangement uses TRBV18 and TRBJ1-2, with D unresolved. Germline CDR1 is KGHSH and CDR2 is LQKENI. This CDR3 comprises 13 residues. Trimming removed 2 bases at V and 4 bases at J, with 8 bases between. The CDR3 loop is CASSPGGFYGYTF. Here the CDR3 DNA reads TGTGCCAGCTCACCAGGCGGGTTCTATGGCTACACCTTC.

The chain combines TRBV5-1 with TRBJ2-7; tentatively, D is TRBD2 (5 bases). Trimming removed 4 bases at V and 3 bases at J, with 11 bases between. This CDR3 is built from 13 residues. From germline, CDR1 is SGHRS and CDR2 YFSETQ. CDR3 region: CASSPPGSYEQYF. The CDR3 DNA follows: TGCGCCAGCAGCCCCCCGGGGAGCTACGAGCAGTACTTC.

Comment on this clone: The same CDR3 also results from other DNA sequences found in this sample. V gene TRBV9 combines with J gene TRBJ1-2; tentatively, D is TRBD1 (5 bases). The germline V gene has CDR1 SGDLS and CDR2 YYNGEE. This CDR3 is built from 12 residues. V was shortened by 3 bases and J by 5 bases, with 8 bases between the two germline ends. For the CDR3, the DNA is TGTGCCAGCAGCGCAGGGATTTATGGCTACACCTTC. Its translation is CASSAGIYGYTF. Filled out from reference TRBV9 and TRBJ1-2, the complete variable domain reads DSGVTQTPKHLITATGQRVTLRCSPRSGDLSVYWYQQSLDQGLQFLIQYYNGEERAKGNILERFSAQQFPDLHSELNLSSLELGDSALYFCASSAGIYGYTFGSGTRLTVV.

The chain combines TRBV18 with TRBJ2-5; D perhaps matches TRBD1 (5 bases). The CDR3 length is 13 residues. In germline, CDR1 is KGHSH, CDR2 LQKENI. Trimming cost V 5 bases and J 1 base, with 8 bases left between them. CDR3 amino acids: CASSSDIQETQYF. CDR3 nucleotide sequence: TGTGCCAGCTCATCGGACATCCAAGAGACCCAGTACTTC.

The CDR3 loop is CASRPATGSNTEAFF. The CDR3 DNA reads TGTGCCAGCAGGCCCGCGACAGGGTCGAACACTGAAGCTTTCTTT. V usage is TRBV28 and J usage is TRBJ1-1, with TRBD1 matching 7 bases. Germline trimming cut 6 bases from V and 1 base from J; bases unmatched to any gene: 8. The V gene's germline CDR1 is MDHEN and CDR2 SYDVKM. The CDR3 consists of 15 residues.

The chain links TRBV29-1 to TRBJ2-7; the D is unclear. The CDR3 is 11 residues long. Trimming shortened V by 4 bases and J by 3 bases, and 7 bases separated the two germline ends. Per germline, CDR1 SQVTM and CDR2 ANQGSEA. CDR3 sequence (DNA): TGCAGCGTTGTCATCCTCTACGAGCAGTACTTC. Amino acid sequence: CSVVILYEQYF.